This TCR beta chain was sequenced in a study of T cell responses to AZD1222 COVID-19 vaccine. The CDR3 consists of 15 residues. Germline CDR1 is MNHEY and CDR2 is SMNVEV (reference sequence). Trimming removed 5 bases from V and 5 bases from J, with 18 bases in between. Study results and limitations: Donor demographics were predominantly white British with a female majority; clonal diversity may be underestimated. Vaccine-associated CD4 TCRs spanned spike, dominant at 160-218 and 743-854. Within unmutated variant regions lay the reported targets of nearly half of spike-specific TCRs.

Assay used: immunoSEQ multiplex PCR; TCRdb lists only in-frame clones, some missing. The table shows 150,000 to 200,000 clones, with approximately 90% occurring only once. On this clone: The antigen is not known.

V is TRBV27 and J is TRBJ1-2, with D maybe TRBD1 (5 bases). The specimen comprised peripheral blood, sampled on day 0 of AZD1222 vaccination. The TCR originated in an adult in good health. The CDR3 DNA follows: TGTGCCAGCAGTGCCCGCGGGGGGGTAGGATATGGCTACACCTTC. Its translation: CASSARGGVGYGYTF.